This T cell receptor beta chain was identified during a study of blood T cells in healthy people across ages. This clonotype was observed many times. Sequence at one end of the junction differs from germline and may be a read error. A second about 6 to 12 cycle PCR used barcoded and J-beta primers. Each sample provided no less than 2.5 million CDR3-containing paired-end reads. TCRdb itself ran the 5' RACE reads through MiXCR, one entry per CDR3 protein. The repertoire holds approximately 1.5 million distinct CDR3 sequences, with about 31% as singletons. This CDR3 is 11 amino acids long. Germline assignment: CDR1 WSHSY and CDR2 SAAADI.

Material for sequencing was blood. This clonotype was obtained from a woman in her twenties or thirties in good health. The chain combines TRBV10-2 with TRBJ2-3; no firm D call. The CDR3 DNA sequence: TGTGCCAGCAGTGAGGCCGATACGCAGTATTTT. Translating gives CASSEADTQYF.